The present T cell receptor beta chain was sequenced within a study of T cells in Graves' hyperthyroidism and ophthalmopathy. Looking at the study overall: Peripheral blood was taken when the disease was first diagnosed, before any treatment began.

Diagnostic assessment was based on clinical symptoms, serum thyroxine and TRAb, thyroid ultrasound and orbital computed tomography. A word on this clonotype: The antigen remains unidentified.

Overall study findings and caveats: Blood also held most thyroid clonotypes expanded beyond 0.001.

There were TCR beta CDR3 regions amplified from RNA transcripts. The HTBI set primed first-round TCR CDR3 RT-PCR. TCRdb re-derived calls from the multiplex PCR reads in MiXCR, one entry per CDR3 protein. Of fewer than 550,000 distinct CDR3 sequences listed, less than 25% were seen once; the top ten hold about 11%. The CDR3 covers 13 residues. V lost 5 bases to trimming and J lost 4 bases; unmatched junction nucleotides: 8. Germline-derived CDR1 and CDR2 are DFQATT and SNEGSKA (reference sequence). The origin of this receptor is a woman aged 25 to 39 with Graves' ophthalmopathy. What was sequenced was blood. This rearrangement joins TRBV20-1 to TRBJ2-7; TRBD2 agrees at 7 bases. CDR3 nucleotides: TGCAGTGCTCCCCCCCGGACTAGATACGAGCAGTACTTC. Protein product: CSAPPRTRYEQYF.